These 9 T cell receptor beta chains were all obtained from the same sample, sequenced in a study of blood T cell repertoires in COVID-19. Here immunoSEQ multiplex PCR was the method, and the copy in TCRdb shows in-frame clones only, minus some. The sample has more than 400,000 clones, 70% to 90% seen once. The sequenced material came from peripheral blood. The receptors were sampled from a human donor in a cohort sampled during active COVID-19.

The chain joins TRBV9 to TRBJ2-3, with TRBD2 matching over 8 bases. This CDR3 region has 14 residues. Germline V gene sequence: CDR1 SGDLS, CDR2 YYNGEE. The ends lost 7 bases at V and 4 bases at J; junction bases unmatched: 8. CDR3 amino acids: CASAGTSRADTQYF. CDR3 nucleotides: TGTGCCAGCGCCGGGACTAGTCGAGCAGATACGCAGTATTTT. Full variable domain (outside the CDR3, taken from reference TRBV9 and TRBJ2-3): DSGVTQTPKHLITATGQRVTLRCSPRSGDLSVYWYQQSLDQGLQFLIQYYNGEERAKGNILERFSAQQFPDLHSELNLSSLELGDSALYFCASAGTSRADTQYFGPGTRLTVL.

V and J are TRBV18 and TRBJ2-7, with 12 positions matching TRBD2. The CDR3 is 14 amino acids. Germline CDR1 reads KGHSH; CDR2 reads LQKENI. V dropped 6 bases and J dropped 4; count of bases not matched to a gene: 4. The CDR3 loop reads CASSQLAGGYEQYF. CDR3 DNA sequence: TGTGCCAGCTCGCAACTAGCGGGAGGTTACGAGCAGTACTTC.

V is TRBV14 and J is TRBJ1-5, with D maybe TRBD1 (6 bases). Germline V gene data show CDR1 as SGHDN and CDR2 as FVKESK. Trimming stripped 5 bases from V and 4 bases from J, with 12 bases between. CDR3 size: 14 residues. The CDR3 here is CASSTGKGNQPQHF. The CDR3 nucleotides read TGTGCCAGCAGCACAGGGAAGGGAAATCAGCCCCAGCATTTT.

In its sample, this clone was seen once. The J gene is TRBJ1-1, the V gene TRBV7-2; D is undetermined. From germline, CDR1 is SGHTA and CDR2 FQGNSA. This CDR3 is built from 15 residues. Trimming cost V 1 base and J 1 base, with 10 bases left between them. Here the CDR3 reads CASSLESSWNTEAFF. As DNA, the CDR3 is TGTGCCAGCAGCTTAGAAAGTAGCTGGAACACTGAAGCTTTCTTT.

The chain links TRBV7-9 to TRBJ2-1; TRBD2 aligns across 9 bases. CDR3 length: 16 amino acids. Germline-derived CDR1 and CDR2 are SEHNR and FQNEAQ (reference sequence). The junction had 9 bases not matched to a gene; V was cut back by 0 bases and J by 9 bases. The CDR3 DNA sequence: TGTGCCAGCAGCTTAGCGAGGGTAGCGGGAGCGGTTGAGCAGTTCTTC. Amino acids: CASSLARVAGAVEQFF.

The CDR3 DNA is TGTGCCAGCAGTTCCCTAGCGGGAGGGTCCGCCGGGGAGCTGTTTTTT. This codes for CASSSLAGGSAGELFF. The rearrangement uses TRBV5-4 and TRBJ2-2, with 12 bases aligning to TRBD2. Germline V gene sequence: CDR1 SGHNT, CDR2 YYREEE (reference sequence). The CDR3 loop spans 16 amino acids. The V gene end was trimmed by 5 bases and the J gene end by 6 bases; junction bases not matched to a gene: 8. Combining the CDR3 with reference TRBV5-4 and TRBJ2-2 gives the whole variable domain ETGVTQSPTHLIKTRGQQVTLRCSSQSGHNTVSWYQQALGQGPQFIFQYYREEENGRGNFPPRFSGLQFPNYSSELNVNALELDDSALYLCASSSLAGGSAGELFFGEGSRLTVL.

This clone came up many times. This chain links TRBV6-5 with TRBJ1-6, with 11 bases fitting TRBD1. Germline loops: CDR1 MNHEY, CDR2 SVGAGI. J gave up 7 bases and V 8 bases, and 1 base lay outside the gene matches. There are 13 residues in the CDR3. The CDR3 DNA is TGTGCCAGCGGGACAGGGGGAAATTCACCCCTCCACTTT. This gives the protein CASGTGGNSPLHF.

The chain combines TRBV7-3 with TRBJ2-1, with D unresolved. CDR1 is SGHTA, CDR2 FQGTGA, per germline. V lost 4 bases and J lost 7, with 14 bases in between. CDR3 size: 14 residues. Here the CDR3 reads CASSSTDSANEQFF. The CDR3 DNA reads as TGTGCCAGCAGCTCTACCGACTCGGCAAATGAGCAGTTCTTC.

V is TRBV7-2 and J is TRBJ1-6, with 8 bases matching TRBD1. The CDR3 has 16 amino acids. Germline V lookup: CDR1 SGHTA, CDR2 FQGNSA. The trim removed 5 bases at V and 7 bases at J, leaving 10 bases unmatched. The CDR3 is CASSVLPGQENSPLHF. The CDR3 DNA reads TGTGCCAGCAGCGTTCTCCCGGGACAGGAAAATTCACCCCTCCACTTT.